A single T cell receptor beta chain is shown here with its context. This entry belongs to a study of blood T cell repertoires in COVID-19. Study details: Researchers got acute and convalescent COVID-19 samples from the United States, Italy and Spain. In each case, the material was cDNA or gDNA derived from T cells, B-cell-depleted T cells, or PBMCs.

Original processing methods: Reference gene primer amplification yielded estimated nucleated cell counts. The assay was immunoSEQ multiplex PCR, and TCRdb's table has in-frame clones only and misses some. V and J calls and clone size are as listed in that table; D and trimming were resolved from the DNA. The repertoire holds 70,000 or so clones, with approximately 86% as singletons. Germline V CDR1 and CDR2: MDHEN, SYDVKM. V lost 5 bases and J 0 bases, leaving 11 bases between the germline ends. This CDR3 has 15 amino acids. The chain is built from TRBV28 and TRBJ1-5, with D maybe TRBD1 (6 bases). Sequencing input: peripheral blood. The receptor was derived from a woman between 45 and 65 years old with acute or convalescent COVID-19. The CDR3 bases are TGTGCCAGCAGTATTACAGGGATTAGCAATCAGCCCCAGCATTTT. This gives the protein CASSITGISNQPQHF.